The sequence of this TCR beta chain was determined in a study of blood T cell repertoires in COVID-19. Looking at the study overall: Acute and convalescent COVID-19 samples came from the United States, Italy and Spain. Sample material is recorded as cDNA or gDNA derived from T cells, B-cell-depleted T cells, or PBMCs.

Per the study methods: Reference gene primer amplification gave nucleated cell count estimates. Clones were read by immunoSEQ multiplex PCR, and TCRdb kept only the in-frame ones, dropping some. The V and J calls and clone size come from that table; D and trimming were worked out from the DNA. The data contain fewer than 300,000 clones, about four fifths of them seen just once; the ten biggest clones take up 3.1%. CDR3 length equals 14 residues. V shed 7 bases and J 1 base; nucleotides not matched to a gene: 6. CDR1 and CDR2 (germline): SNHLY, FYNNEI. Sequenced input: peripheral blood. The receptor's source is a woman younger than 35 with acute or convalescent COVID-19. This chain links TRBV2 with TRBJ1-1; TRBD1 matches at 7 bases. The CDR3: CASNPGQQNTEAFF. In DNA form, the CDR3 reads TGTGCCAGCAACCCGGGACAGCAGAACACTGAAGCTTTCTTT.